This TCR delta chain was identified in a study of gamma-delta chains in newborns, infants, children. TCRdb reprocessed the reads through CATT. The sample yields more than 9,000 delta-chain clones, approximately 3.6% seen once. The CDR3 consists of 19 residues. The sequence was obtained from a child who was a newborn, infant or young child, either healthy, febrile or measles-vaccinated (not recorded which). The V gene lacks a call, and TRDJ1 is the J gene; the table gives TRDD3 as D, unverified against the DNA. The sequencing sample was made of blood. CDR3 region: CALGELPPPYSPYGSKLIF. CDR3 sequence (DNA): TGTGCTCTTGGGGAACTCCCGCCTCCATACTCGCCATACGGGTCTAAACTCATCTTT.